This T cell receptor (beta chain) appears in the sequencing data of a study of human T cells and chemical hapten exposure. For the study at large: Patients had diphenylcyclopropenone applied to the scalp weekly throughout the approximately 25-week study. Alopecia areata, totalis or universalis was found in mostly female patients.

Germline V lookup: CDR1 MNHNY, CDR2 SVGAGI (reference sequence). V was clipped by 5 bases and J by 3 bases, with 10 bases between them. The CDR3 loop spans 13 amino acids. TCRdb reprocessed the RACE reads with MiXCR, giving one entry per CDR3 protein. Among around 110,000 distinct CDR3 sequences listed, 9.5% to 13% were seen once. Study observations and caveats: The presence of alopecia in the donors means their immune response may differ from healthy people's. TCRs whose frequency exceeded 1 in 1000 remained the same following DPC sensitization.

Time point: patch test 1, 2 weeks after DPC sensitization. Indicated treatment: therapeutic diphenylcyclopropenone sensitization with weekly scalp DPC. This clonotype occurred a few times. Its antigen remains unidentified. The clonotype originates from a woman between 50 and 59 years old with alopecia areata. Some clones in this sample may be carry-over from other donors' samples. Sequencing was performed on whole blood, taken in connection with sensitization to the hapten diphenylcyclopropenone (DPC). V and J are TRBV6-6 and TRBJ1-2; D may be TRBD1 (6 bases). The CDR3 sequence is CASSHREDYGYTF. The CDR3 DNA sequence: TGTGCCAGCAGTCACAGGGAGGACTATGGCTACACCTTC.